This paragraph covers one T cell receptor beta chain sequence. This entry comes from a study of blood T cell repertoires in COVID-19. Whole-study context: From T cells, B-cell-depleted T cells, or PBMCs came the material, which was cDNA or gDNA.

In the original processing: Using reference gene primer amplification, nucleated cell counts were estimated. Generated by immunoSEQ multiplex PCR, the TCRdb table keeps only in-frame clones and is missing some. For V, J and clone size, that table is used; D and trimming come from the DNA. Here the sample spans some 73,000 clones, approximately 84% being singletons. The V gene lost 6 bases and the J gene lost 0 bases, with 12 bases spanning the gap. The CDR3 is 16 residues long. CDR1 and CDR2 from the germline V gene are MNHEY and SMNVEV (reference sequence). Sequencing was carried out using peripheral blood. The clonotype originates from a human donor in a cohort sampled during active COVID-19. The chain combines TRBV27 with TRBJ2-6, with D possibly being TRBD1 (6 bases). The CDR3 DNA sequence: TGTGCCAGCAGGCTACAGGGCCCCTCTGGGGCCAACGTCCTGACTTTC. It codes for CASRLQGPSGANVLTF.